This TCR beta chain was sequenced in a study of glioma-infiltrating T cells after dendritic cell vaccination. On the study more broadly: Autologous tumor lysate was loaded overnight onto monocyte-derived dendritic cells grown seven days with IL-4 and GM-CSF. At biweekly intervals, patients got three intradermal dendritic cell vaccine injections.

Trimming at V came to 3 bases and at J to 9 bases, leaving 6 bases not matched to a gene. The CDR3 sequence is 16 residues long. CDR1 and CDR2 (germline): MGHDK, SYGVNS. Time point: after dendritic cell vaccination, including at tumor progression/relapse. Amplification used 60 V beta primers and 13 J beta primers. Generated by immunoSEQ multiplex PCR, the TCRdb table keeps only in-frame clones and is missing some. Of fewer than 75,000 clones listed, 85% are singletons. This chain joins TRBV25-1 and TRBJ2-2; 14 positions agree with TRBD2. Sequenced here: blood, sampled after dendritic cell vaccination. This TCR was sampled from a human donor with glioblastoma. CDR3 protein: CASSDLGLAGARELFF. The CDR3 nucleotides are TGTGCCAGCAGTGATCTGGGACTAGCGGGGGCCCGGGAGCTGTTTTTT.